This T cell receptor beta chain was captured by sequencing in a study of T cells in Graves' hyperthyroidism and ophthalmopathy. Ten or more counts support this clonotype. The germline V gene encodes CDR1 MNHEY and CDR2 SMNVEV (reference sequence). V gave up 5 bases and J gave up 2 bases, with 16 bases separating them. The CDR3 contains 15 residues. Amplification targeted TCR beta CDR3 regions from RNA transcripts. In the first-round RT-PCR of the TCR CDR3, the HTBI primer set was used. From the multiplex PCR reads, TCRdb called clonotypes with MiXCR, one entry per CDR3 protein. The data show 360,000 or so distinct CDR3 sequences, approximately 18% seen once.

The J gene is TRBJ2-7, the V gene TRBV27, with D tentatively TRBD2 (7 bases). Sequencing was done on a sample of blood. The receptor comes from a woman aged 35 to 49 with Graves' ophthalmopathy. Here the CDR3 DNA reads TGTGCCAGCAGTCCCCGGAGGCGGGGGCCCTACGAGCAGTACTTC. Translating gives CASSPRRRGPYEQYF.